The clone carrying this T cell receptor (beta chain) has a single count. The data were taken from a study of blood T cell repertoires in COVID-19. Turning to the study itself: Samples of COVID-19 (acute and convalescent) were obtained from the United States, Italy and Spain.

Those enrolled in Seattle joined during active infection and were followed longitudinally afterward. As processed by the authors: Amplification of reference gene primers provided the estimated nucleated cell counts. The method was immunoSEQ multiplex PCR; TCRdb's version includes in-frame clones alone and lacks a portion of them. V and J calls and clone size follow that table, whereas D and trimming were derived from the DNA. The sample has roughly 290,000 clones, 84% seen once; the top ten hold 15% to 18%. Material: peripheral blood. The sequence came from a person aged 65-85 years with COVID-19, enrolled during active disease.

The CDR3 DNA is TGTGCCAGCAGCGTCCAAAGCCCCAGACTAGCGGCCCAAGTCAATTACAATGAGCAGTTCTTC. Protein: CASSVQSPRLAAQVNYNEQFF. This rearrangement joins TRBV9 to TRBJ2-1; TRBD2 aligns across 9 bases. With V trimmed by 2 bases and J by 4 bases, 22 bases remained unmatched. Germline CDR1 SGDLS, CDR2 YYNGEE. This CDR3 comprises 21 residues.